These 8 T cell receptor beta chains originate from one sample sequenced in a study of OX40 agonist ivuxolimab in advanced cancers. Here immunoSEQ multiplex PCR was the method, and the copy in TCRdb shows in-frame clones only, minus some. The data hold around 100,000 clones, with around 91% observed a single time. Sequences were derived from CD4+ or CD8+ T cells sorted from blood, sampled in a trial of the OX40 agonist ivuxolimab. The receptors were gathered from an adult with an advanced solid tumor such as melanoma, head and neck, liver or kidney cancer.

V and J are TRBV5-1 and TRBJ2-7; D is possibly TRBD2 (6 bases). This CDR3 spans 16 amino acids. Germline CDR1 SGHRS, CDR2 YFSETQ. Trimming shortened V by 4 bases and J by 3 bases, and 20 bases separated the two germline ends. Here the CDR3 reads CASSLSSLGRNYEQYF. Here the CDR3 DNA reads TGCGCCAGCAGCCTCAGCTCCCTGGGGAGGAACTACGAGCAGTACTTC.

The chain couples TRBV30 to TRBJ1-1; 9 bases align to TRBD1. Germline assignment: CDR1 GTSNPN and CDR2 SVGIG (reference sequence). There are 14 residues in the CDR3. Trimming removed 0 bases from V and 4 bases from J; junction bases left unmatched: 3. The CDR3 protein is CAWSVNRGRTEAFF. Here the CDR3 DNA reads TGTGCCTGGAGTGTAAACAGGGGGCGCACTGAAGCTTTCTTT.

This clone was seen a handful of times. The chain recombines TRBV11-2 with TRBJ2-7; no firm D call. Germline assignment: CDR1 SGHAT and CDR2 FQNNGV. Deletions cut 5 bases from V and 8 bases from J, with 22 bases between. There are 15 residues in the CDR3. Here the CDR3 DNA reads TGTGCCAGCAGCCCCTCGTTTGGGCATCACTATAAGCAGTACTTC. The encoded protein is CASSPSFGHHYKQYF. The full variable domain, rest sourced from reference TRBV11-2 and TRBJ2-7, is EAGVAQSPRYKIIEKRQSVAFWCNPISGHATLYWYQQILGQGPKLLIQFQNNGVVDDSQLPKDRFSAERLKGVDSTLKIQPAKLEDSAVYLCASSPSFGHHYKQYFGPGTRLTVT.

V and J are TRBV4-2 and TRBJ1-1; TRBD1 matches 9 bases. The CDR3 runs 14 residues. Losses at the gene ends were 1 base for V and 8 bases for J; bases not matched to a gene: 5. Germline CDR1 reads LGHNA; CDR2 reads YNFKEQ. As DNA, the CDR3 is TGTGCCAGCAGCCAAGCCCCCGGGACAGGGGAAGCTTTCTTT. It yields the protein CASSQAPGTGEAFF.

The chain joins TRBV5-4 to TRBJ2-7, with TRBD2 matching over 9 bases. Germline V gene sequence: CDR1 SGHNT, CDR2 YYREEE (reference sequence). The ends lost 6 bases at V and 5 bases at J; junction bases unmatched: 15. This CDR3 has 16 residues. CDR3 coding DNA: TGTGCCAGCAACCCCGGGGGGGCGGGAGGGCCTCACGAGCAGTACTTC. It is translated as CASNPGGAGGPHEQYF.

This clone is classed as medium-sized (0.01 to 0.1%). This sequence joins TRBV19 and TRBJ1-1; unclear D gene. This CDR3 has 10 residues. V lost 8 bases and J 8 bases, leaving 9 bases between the germline ends. The germline V gene has CDR1 LNHDA and CDR2 SQIVND (reference sequence). The CDR3, as DNA: TGTGCCAGTGGGTCGAGGGAAGCTTTCTTT. Amino acid sequence: CASGSREAFF.

The V call is TRBV5-4, the J call TRBJ2-3; tentatively, D is TRBD2 (5 bases). Germline values: CDR1 SGHNT, CDR2 YYREEE (reference sequence). The CDR3 totals 15 residues. V was cut by 2 bases and J by 5 bases, with 15 bases left in between. The CDR3 reads CASSLSGVEGDTQYF. As DNA, the CDR3 is TGTGCCAGCAGCTTAAGTGGGGTCGAGGGAGATACGCAGTATTTT.

This chain joins TRBV4-1 and TRBJ2-3; D is ambiguous. V was clipped by 0 bases and J by 4 bases, with 14 bases between them. The V gene's germline CDR1 is MGHRA and CDR2 YSYEKL. The CDR3 is 16 residues long. The CDR3 region has the DNA TGCGCCAGCAGCCAAGAGAAAAGCCTAGTGGCAGATACGCAGTATTTT. Its protein product is CASSQEKSLVADTQYF.